The entry that follows covers one TCR beta chain sequence. What it binds is not known. The germline CDR1 and CDR2 sequences are MNHEY and SMNVEV (reference sequence). The germline V and J ends were trimmed by 5 bases and 9 bases, with 11 bases remaining between them. The CDR3 loop spans 11 amino acids. The PCR made use of 60 Vbeta and 13 Jbeta primers. Sequencing used immunoSEQ multiplex PCR; TCRdb keeps in-frame clones, though not all of them. Among around 65,000 clones listed, 85% were seen once. This record belongs to a study of cytomegalovirus exposure and HLA in healthy donors. Study-wide points: Clonal expansion was found to be greater in HLA-associated TCR beta chains than in equally common others in a later analysis. A reported reduction in N-insertions relative to the roughly 710-donor mean was seen in an Asian-associated ancestry cluster in a later analysis. Sequencing depth across donors, presence/absence analyses assumed, was roughly uniform.

Whereas donors were nominally healthy upon sampling, unrecorded immune exposures were probable. This clonotype originated in a female donor in good health and CMV-seronegative. The specimen was PBMCs. The V and J genes are TRBV27 and TRBJ2-7, with D unclear. CDR3 amino acids: CASSNRLGQYF. The DNA of the CDR3 is TGTGCCAGCAGTAATAGACTTGGGCAGTACTTC.